The clone carrying this T cell receptor beta chain was observed once. Germline CDR1 is SGHDT and CDR2 is YYEEEE. This CDR3 region has 17 residues. After removal of 4 bases from V and 2 bases from J, the junction contained 14 bases not matched to a gene. These data originate in a study of control samples from healthy donors and cancer patients. Assay: immunoSEQ multiplex PCR; the TCRdb copy retains only in-frame clones and omits some. The table has about 250,000 clones, roughly 87% seen once. Input material: PBMCs. This clonotype was obtained from a woman aged 60 to 75 with lung cancer. The V gene is TRBV5-6, the J gene TRBJ2-7; 8 bases fit TRBD1. CDR3 region: CASSAGATGARTYEQYF. In DNA, the CDR3 is TGTGCCAGCAGCGCTGGGGCGACAGGGGCCCGGACCTACGAGCAGTACTTC.